Below are 10 T cell receptor beta chains sequenced from a single sample in a study of a mutant IDH1 vaccine in newly diagnosed glioma. Profiling relied on immunoSEQ multiplex PCR, and the TCRdb table lists in-frame clones only, not all of them. The sample records tens of thousands of clones, 86% being singletons. This sample's time point: baseline, week 1 (first vaccination visit). Noted treatment: pre-vaccination baseline after standard-of-care therapy. This specimen was PBMCs, taken from a glioma patient treated with radiotherapy, temozolomide or both. The receptors shown here come from a man in his forties or fifties with glioma.

The gene calls are TRBV18 and TRBJ2-7, with D possibly being TRBD1 (7 bases). The CDR3 sequence is 13 residues long. V lost 6 bases and J lost 3, with 12 bases in between. The germline CDR1 and CDR2 sequences are KGHSH and LQKENI. The CDR3 nucleotides read TGTGCCAGCTCTCGCCAGGGGGGCTACGAGCAGTACTTC. It is translated as CASSRQGGYEQYF. Drawing the rest from reference TRBV18 and TRBJ2-7, the complete variable domain is NAGVMQNPRHLVRRRGQEARLRCSPMKGHSHVYWYRQLPEEGLKFMVYLQKENIIDESGMPKERFSAEFPKEGPSILRIQQVVRGDSAAYFCASSRQGGYEQYFGPGTRLTVT.

The chain carries TRBV6-5 and TRBJ2-3; D may be TRBD2 (5 bases). V was cut by 6 bases and J by 1 base, with 14 bases left in between. This CDR3 spans 15 amino acids. Germline CDR1 reads MNHEY; CDR2 reads SVGAGI. CDR3 loop: CASRGSGGGTDTQYF. CDR3 bases: TGTGCCAGCAGAGGAAGCGGTGGCGGCACAGATACGCAGTATTTT.

The chain is built from TRBV19 and TRBJ1-4, with TRBD1 matching 7 bases. CDR3 length: 15 amino acids. Germline V CDR1 and CDR2: LNHDA, SQIVND (reference sequence). V dropped 7 bases and J dropped 7; count of bases not matched to a gene: 12. The CDR3: CASTQLQGLGEKLFF. The CDR3 nucleotides read TGTGCCAGTACCCAACTACAGGGGTTAGGTGAAAAACTGTTTTTT.

The rearrangement links TRBV11-3 to TRBJ1-1; unclear D gene. The CDR3 loop spans 13 amino acids. Trimming removed 0 bases at V and 6 bases at J, with 8 bases between. Germline V gene lookup returns CDR1 SGHNT and CDR2 YENEEA. In nucleotides, the CDR3 is TGTGCCAGCAGCTTAGATTGGCGCGCTGAAGCTTTCTTT. As protein: CASSLDWRAEAFF. Full variable domain (rest looked up from reference TRBV11-3 and TRBJ1-1): EAGVVQSPRYKIIEKKQPVAFWCNPISGHNTLYWYLQNLGQGPELLIRYENEEAVDDSQLPKDRFSAERLKGVDSTLKIQPAELGDSAVYLCASSLDWRAEAFFGQGTRLTVV.

The V call is TRBV6-1, the J call TRBJ2-7, with 9 bases identical to TRBD2. CDR3 length: 16 residues. Trimming at V came to 5 bases and at J to 7 bases, leaving 15 bases not matched to a gene. In germline, CDR1 is MNHNS, CDR2 SASEGT. CDR3 protein: CASSKGSGGRAGEQYF. The CDR3 DNA reads TGTGCCAGCAGTAAAGGATCCGGCGGGAGGGCCGGGGAGCAGTACTTC.

The chain combines TRBV4-2 with TRBJ2-7; 10 bases are shared with TRBD2. The CDR3 consists of 15 residues. Germline trimming cut 4 bases from V and 2 bases from J; bases unmatched to any gene: 5. The V gene's germline CDR1 is LGHNA and CDR2 YNFKEQ. The CDR3 region is CASSLNSGRTYEQYF. For the CDR3, the DNA is TGTGCCAGCAGCCTAAATAGCGGGAGGACCTACGAGCAGTACTTC.

V gene TRBV18 combines with J gene TRBJ1-2, with 8 bases lining up with TRBD1. This CDR3 region has 12 residues. Germline assignment: CDR1 KGHSH and CDR2 LQKENI. V gave up 6 bases and J gave up 6 bases; unmatched junction bases: 3. The CDR3 region has the DNA TGTGCCAGCTCGACAGGGGAGGATGGCTACACCTTC. It codes for CASSTGEDGYTF.

The V and J genes are TRBV6-5 and TRBJ2-1; D ambiguous. Germline V gene lookup returns CDR1 MNHEY and CDR2 SVGAGI. The CDR3 spans 13 residues. Trimming removed 5 bases from V and 6 bases from J, with 11 bases in between. This chain's CDR3 is CASSMILLNEQFF. CDR3 in DNA: TGTGCCAGCAGTATGATTCTCCTCAATGAGCAGTTCTTC.

The chain uses TRBV19 and TRBJ1-2, with unresolved D. V was clipped by 5 bases and J by 8 bases, with 15 bases between them. The CDR3 has 13 residues. Germline CDR1 is LNHDA and CDR2 is SQIVND (reference sequence). For the CDR3, the DNA is TGTGCCAGTAGTTTGGGCGAAACGTGGGGCTACACCTTC. This encodes CASSLGETWGYTF.

The rearrangement uses TRBV6-8 and TRBJ1-5; possibly TRBD1 for D (5 bases). The CDR3 has 12 amino acids. Germline CDR1 is MNHGY and CDR2 is SAAAGT. Trimming cost V 2 bases and J 9 bases, with 8 bases left between them. For the CDR3, the DNA is TGTGCCAGCAGTTACCGTGGGGGGCCCCAGCATTTT. Its protein is CASSYRGGPQHF.